The 10 T cell receptor beta chains listed next were all sequenced from one sample in a study of human T cells and chemical hapten exposure. Using its own MiXCR run on the RACE reads, TCRdb lists one record per CDR3 protein. This table holds under 45,000 distinct CDR3 sequences, roughly 5% found once. Time point described: healthy volunteer bleed at 6 weeks. The authors extracted total RNA from unfractionated whole blood. Specimen: whole blood. Every receptor here comes from a human donor in good health. Some clones in this sample may be carry-over from other donors' samples.

The chain carries TRBV7-2 and TRBJ2-6; weak D call: TRBD1 (6 bases). Germline CDR1 is SGHTA and CDR2 is FQGNSA. Trimming removed 1 base at V and 2 bases at J, with 9 bases between. The CDR3 runs to 16 residues. CDR3 region: CASSLEGVAGANVLTF. The CDR3 region has the DNA TGTGCCAGCAGCTTAGAGGGGGTGGCTGGGGCCAACGTCCTGACTTTC.

There are a few counts of this clonotype. This sequence joins TRBV4-2 and TRBJ1-5; 8 nucleotides line up with TRBD1. V was clipped by 1 base and J by 6 bases; unmatched bases: 11. Germline values: CDR1 LGHNA, CDR2 YNFKEQ. The CDR3 consists of 17 residues. The CDR3 loop reads CASSQVPAGGTSQPQHF. CDR3 nucleotide sequence: TGTGCCAGCAGCCAAGTACCGGCAGGGGGCACCAGTCAGCCCCAGCATTTT.

In this sample, this clonotype turned up many times. CDR3 sequence: CASSPVGTSGGEQYF. In nucleotides, the CDR3 is TGCGCCAGCAGCCCGGTAGGGACTAGCGGGGGAGAGCAGTATTTT. The chain is built from TRBV5-1 and TRBJ2-3, with 14 positions matching TRBD2. This CDR3 is built from 15 residues. CDR1 is SGHRS, CDR2 YFSETQ, per germline. V lost 4 bases, J lost 11 bases, and 9 bases stayed unmatched. The full variable domain, its missing parts supplied by reference TRBV5-1 and TRBJ2-3, is KAGVTQTPRYLIKTRGQQVTLSCSPISGHRSVSWYQQTPGQGLQFLFEYFSETQRNKGNFPGRFSGRQFSNSRSEMNVSTLELGDSALYLCASSPVGTSGGEQYFGPGTRLTVL.

This clonotype occurred many times. The J gene is TRBJ2-1, the V gene TRBV29-1; TRBD2 agrees at 8 bases. The CDR3 loop spans 13 amino acids. CDR1 and CDR2 (germline): SQVTM, ANQGSEA. The V and J ends lost 4 bases and 6 bases, in that order; junction bases with no gene match: 5. CDR3 loop: CSVVAGLRNEQFF. In DNA, the CDR3 is TGCAGCGTTGTAGCGGGACTACGCAATGAGCAGTTCTTC.

The table lists this clonotype with a few counts. The rearrangement uses TRBV2 and TRBJ1-4; D is perhaps TRBD1 (6 bases). Germline V gene lookup returns CDR1 SNHLY and CDR2 FYNNEI. This CDR3 is 16 amino acids long. V lost 4 bases to trimming and J lost 8 bases, with 20 bases between them. CDR3 nucleotide sequence: TGTGCCAGCAGTGTCCGGGCCTTGGCAGGGGCGGAAAAACTGTTTTTT. Its translation: CASSVRALAGAEKLFF.

This clonotype has a count of ten or more. This sequence joins TRBV20-1 and TRBJ1-1; no firm D call. The germline CDR1 and CDR2 sequences are DFQATT and SNEGSKA (reference sequence). CDR3 length equals 14 residues. V was shortened by 5 bases and J by 1 base, with 14 bases between the two germline ends. The CDR3 loop is CSALYLEGNTEAFF. CDR3 nucleotides: TGCAGTGCTTTATATTTAGAGGGGAACACTGAAGCTTTCTTT.

In its sample, this clonotype was seen many times. The chain is built from TRBV5-1 and TRBJ2-7; D uncertain. CDR1 is SGHRS, CDR2 YFSETQ, per germline. The germline V and J ends were trimmed by 2 bases and 0 bases, with 9 bases remaining between them. CDR3 size: 14 residues. The CDR3 reads CASSFGTYSYEQYF. CDR3 coding DNA: TGCGCCAGCAGCTTCGGTACTTACTCCTACGAGCAGTACTTC.

V and J are TRBV12-5 and TRBJ1-5; D might be TRBD1 (5 bases). Germline V gene lookup returns CDR1 LGHNT and CDR2 FRNRAP. The germline V and J ends were trimmed by 4 bases and 4 bases, with 8 bases remaining between them. This CDR3 is built from 13 residues. The CDR3 here is CASGSGGNQPQHF. DNA for the CDR3: TGTGCTAGTGGTTCTGGGGGAAATCAGCCCCAGCATTTT.

This clonotype was detected ten times or more. This sequence joins TRBV3-1 and TRBJ1-1; tentatively, D is TRBD1 (6 bases). The CDR3 runs to 17 residues. Germline V gene lookup returns CDR1 LGHDT and CDR2 YNNKEL (reference sequence). The V gene lost 0 bases and the J gene lost 2 bases, with 16 bases spanning the gap. The CDR3 nucleotides read TGTGCCAGCAGCCAAGATAGGGCCGGGACACCCAACACTGAAGCTTTCTTT. Encoded protein: CASSQDRAGTPNTEAFF.

The chain has TRBV6-5 and TRBJ1-4, with 9 bases identical to TRBD1. Germline V lookup: CDR1 MNHEY, CDR2 SVGAGI. The ends lost 6 bases at V and 4 bases at J; junction bases unmatched: 3. The CDR3 is made up of 14 amino acids. The CDR3 DNA reads as TGTGCCAGCAGATGGACAGGGGATAATGAAAAACTGTTTTTT. Amino acid sequence: CASRWTGDNEKLFF.